A single sample is the source of the 23 T cell receptor beta chains below, sequenced in a study of blood T cell repertoires in COVID-19. Method: immunoSEQ multiplex PCR; TCRdb's copy keeps in-frame clones and lacks some. Among hundreds of thousands of clones listed, over 70% were seen once. Sequencing input: peripheral blood. Receptors originate from a human donor in a cohort sampled during active COVID-19.

The chain employs TRBV11-2 and TRBJ1-1; 9 bases are shared with TRBD1. Germline CDR1 reads SGHAT; CDR2 reads FQNNGV. CDR3 length: 16 amino acids. J was trimmed by 1 base and V by 4 bases; bases with no gene match: 7. CDR3 sequence reads: CASSSFRGQGNTEAFF. The DNA for the CDR3 is TGTGCCAGCAGCTCATTCCGGGGACAGGGGAACACTGAAGCTTTCTTT.

V is TRBV25-1 and J is TRBJ2-1; TRBD2 might be the D (6 bases). Germline CDR1 MGHDK, CDR2 SYGVNS. The CDR3 runs to 14 residues. V was pared by 2 bases and J by 3 bases, with 8 bases between. The CDR3 loop is CASSESGYYNEQFF. CDR3 coding DNA: TGTGCCAGCAGTGAAAGCGGGTACTACAATGAGCAGTTCTTC. The full variable domain, rest sourced from reference TRBV25-1 and TRBJ2-1, is EADIYQTPRYLVIGTGKKITLECSQTMGHDKMYWYQQDPGMELHLIHYSYGVNSTEKGDLSSESTVSRIRTEHFPLTLESARPSHTSQYLCASSESGYYNEQFFGPGTRLTVL.

This sequence joins TRBV27 and TRBJ2-7, with D tentatively TRBD2 (5 bases). V gave up 4 bases and J gave up 3 bases, with 16 bases separating them. From germline, CDR1 is MNHEY and CDR2 SMNVEV (reference sequence). The CDR3 extends over 15 amino acids. CDR3 coding DNA: TGTGCCAGCAGTTCTCTGGGCAGCGGCAGCTACGAGCAGTACTTC. Translated: CASSSLGSGSYEQYF.

The rearrangement joins TRBV19 to TRBJ1-5; a weak D match, TRBD1 (5 bases). Trimming stripped 7 bases from V and 2 bases from J, with 9 bases between. CDR1 and CDR2 from the germline V gene are LNHDA and SQIVND (reference sequence). The CDR3 is 13 residues long. The CDR3 DNA reads TGTGCCAGTACCTGGGGGGGCAATCAGCCCCAGCATTTT. Encoded protein: CASTWGGNQPQHF.

The CDR3 loop reads CRGPEAFF. CDR3 bases: TGCAGGGGCCCAGAAGCTTTCTTT. The chain joins TRBV20-1 to TRBJ1-1; D gene uncertain. Germline V lookup: CDR1 DFQATT, CDR2 SNEGSKA (reference sequence). The CDR3 has 8 amino acids.

The chain has TRBV3-1 (or the pseudogene TRBV3-2) and TRBJ1-6, with TRBD1 identical over 7 bases. The CDR3 is 15 residues long. After removal of 3 bases from V and 6 bases from J, the junction contained 5 bases not matched to a gene. Germline values: CDR1 LGHDT, CDR2 YNNKEL (reference sequence). CDR3 sequence (DNA): TGTGCCAGCAGCCAGGCCGGGACAGTTAATTCACCCCTCCACTTT. Translation: CASSQAGTVNSPLHF.

The chain is built from TRBV19 and TRBJ2-1; a weak D match, TRBD2 (5 bases). The V end lost 7 bases, the J end lost 1 base, and 14 bases lay between the germline ends. The CDR3 contains 15 residues. Germline V CDR1 and CDR2: LNHDA, SQIVND (reference sequence). The CDR3, as DNA: TGTGCCAGTATCCCTCCCGGACTTTCCTACAATGAGCAGTTCTTC. Protein: CASIPPGLSYNEQFF. The whole variable domain, remainder taken from reference TRBV19 and TRBJ2-1, is DGGITQSPKYLFRKEGQNVTLSCEQNLNHDAMYWYRQDPGQGLRLIYYSQIVNDFQKGDIAEGYSVSREKKESFPLTVTSAQKNPTAFYLCASIPPGLSYNEQFFGPGTRLTVL.

The rearrangement joins TRBV5-1 to TRBJ2-3; 11 bases are shared with TRBD2. V lost 3 bases and J lost 5; bases outside the gene matches: 8. Germline-derived CDR1 and CDR2 are SGHRS and YFSETQ. This CDR3 contains 16 residues. CDR3 loop: CASSSGLTSGVDTQYF. The DNA for the CDR3 is TGCGCCAGCAGCTCGGGCCTGACTAGCGGGGTAGATACGCAGTATTTT.

This rearrangement joins TRBV6-4 to TRBJ2-2; 10 nucleotides match TRBD2. Trimming cost V 5 bases and J 4 bases; bases outside gene matches: 1. The germline V gene encodes CDR1 MRHNA and CDR2 SNTAGT. CDR3 length: 14 residues. CDR3 region: CASSSGGATGELFF. In DNA form, the CDR3 reads TGTGCCAGCAGTAGCGGGGGGGCCACCGGGGAGCTGTTTTTT.

This sequence joins TRBV5-1 and TRBJ2-5; 7 nucleotides match TRBD2. Trimming cost V 4 bases and J 3 bases; bases outside gene matches: 9. The germline V gene has CDR1 SGHRS and CDR2 YFSETQ. The CDR3 loop spans 15 amino acids. This CDR3 is CASSRGSGTKETQYF. CDR3 nucleotide sequence: TGCGCCAGCAGCCGCGGAAGCGGGACTAAAGAGACCCAGTACTTC.

The V call is TRBV1, the J call TRBJ2-7; the D call in the table, TRBD2, was not verified against the DNA. TRBV1 is classified as a pseudogene. This CDR3 is 16 amino acids long. The chain's CDR3 is CTSSRRTSGSSYEQYF. CDR3 coding DNA: TGCACCAGCAGCCGACGGACTAGCGGGAGCTCCTACGAGCAGTACTTC.

J is TRBJ2-1 and V is TRBV20-1; the D is unclear. V was shortened by 3 bases and J by 4 bases, with 7 bases between the two germline ends. Germline CDR1 is DFQATT and CDR2 is SNEGSKA (reference sequence). The CDR3 is made up of 12 amino acids. This CDR3 reads CSASGQYNEQFF. As DNA, the CDR3 is TGCAGTGCTAGTGGGCAGTACAATGAGCAGTTCTTC.

V is TRBV6-5 and J is TRBJ1-3; tentatively, D is TRBD1 (5 bases). With 9 bases removed from V and 4 bases from J, the gap between germline ends came to 16 bases. The CDR3 contains 14 residues. From germline, CDR1 is MNHEY and CDR2 SVGAGI. CDR3 in DNA: TGTGCCAGTTCTCAGGGTTTTGTGGGAAACACCATATATTTT. It codes for CASSQGFVGNTIYF.

V is TRBV4-1 and J is TRBJ2-6, with D possibly matching TRBD1 (6 bases). Germline loops: CDR1 MGHRA, CDR2 YSYEKL. The V end was cut by 0 bases, the J end by 2 bases, with 11 bases between. The CDR3 consists of 17 residues. DNA of the CDR3: TGCGCCAGCAGCCAAGATGGGGCAGGGGCTGGGGCCAACGTCCTGACTTTC. Translated: CASSQDGAGAGANVLTF.

J is TRBJ1-3 and V is TRBV6-5; TRBD1 matches at 8 bases. J gave up 3 bases and V 6 bases, and 4 bases lay outside the gene matches. The CDR3 length is 14 residues. The germline V gene has CDR1 MNHEY and CDR2 SVGAGI. CDR3 residues: CASRKTGDGNTIYF. As DNA, the CDR3 is TGTGCCAGCAGGAAGACAGGGGATGGAAACACCATATATTTT.

CDR3 coding DNA: TGTGCCAGCAGCCCTTGGGGAGGGGACAGGGAATACAATTCACCCCTCCACTTT. This sequence encodes CASSPWGGDREYNSPLHF. The chain combines TRBV28 with TRBJ1-6; 9 nucleotides align to TRBD1. The CDR3 runs 18 residues. Germline V gives CDR1 MDHEN, CDR2 SYDVKM. V gave up 6 bases and J gave up 7 bases; unmatched junction bases: 16.

The chain combines TRBV27 with TRBJ1-1; D possibly corresponds to TRBD1 (5 bases). CDR1 and CDR2 (germline): MNHEY, SMNVEV (reference sequence). The CDR3 consists of 14 residues. The V end lost 5 bases, the J end lost 1 base, and 11 bases lay between the germline ends. The CDR3 DNA is TGTGCCAGCAGTCCCCGACAGACGAACACTGAAGCTTTCTTT. This codes for CASSPRQTNTEAFF.

V usage is TRBV5-4 and J usage is TRBJ1-2, with D possibly TRBD1 on 6 matching bases. The germline CDR1 and CDR2 sequences are SGHNT and YYREEE (reference sequence). This CDR3 is 15 amino acids long. V was clipped by 4 bases and J by 2 bases, with 15 bases between them. The chain's CDR3 is CASSQARGVNYGYTF. The DNA of the CDR3 is TGTGCCAGCAGCCAGGCCAGGGGCGTAAACTATGGCTACACCTTC.

The chain joins TRBV3-1 (or the pseudogene TRBV3-2) to TRBJ1-3; D might be TRBD1 (6 bases). V shed 2 bases and J shed 1 base, with 6 bases lying between them. The CDR3 runs to 14 residues. The germline gives CDR1 LGHDT, CDR2 YNNKEL (reference sequence). The CDR3 region is CASSQQGSGNTIYF. In nucleotides, the CDR3 is TGTGCCAGCAGCCAACAGGGGTCTGGAAACACCATATATTTT.

The chain carries TRBV5-6 and TRBJ2-7, with D perhaps TRBD1 (5 bases). V was shortened by 2 bases and J by 3 bases, with 18 bases between the two germline ends. The CDR3 totals 16 residues. Germline CDR1 is SGHDT and CDR2 is YYEEEE. The CDR3 spells CASSFWSGNYDYEQYF. CDR3 DNA sequence: TGTGCCAGCAGCTTTTGGTCAGGGAACTACGACTACGAGCAGTACTTC.

The chain combines TRBV27 with TRBJ1-2; D remains ambiguous. Germline CDR1 reads MNHEY; CDR2 reads SMNVEV (reference sequence). CDR3 length: 15 residues. V dropped 8 bases and J dropped 1 base, with 17 bases sitting between them. In DNA form, the CDR3 reads TGTGCCAGCTCATCACGGGGATCAAATAACTATGGCTACACCTTC. Translation: CASSSRGSNNYGYTF.

For this clone: The sample holds other DNA sequences that translate to the same CDR3. This rearrangement joins TRBV6-2 or TRBV6-3 to TRBJ2-1; TRBD2 aligns across 8 bases. Germline CDR1 reads MNHEY; CDR2 reads SVGEGT. V gave up 3 bases and J gave up 6 bases; unmatched junction bases: 4. The CDR3 is 14 amino acids. Here the CDR3 reads CASSYPGLANEQFF. CDR3 DNA: TGTGCCAGCAGTTATCCTGGACTAGCCAATGAGCAGTTCTTC.

This clone came up once. The genes are TRBV3-1 (or the pseudogene TRBV3-2) and TRBJ1-2; D might be TRBD1 (5 bases). V was pared by 0 bases and J by 3 bases, with 17 bases between. Germline V gene lookup returns CDR1 LGHDT and CDR2 YNNKEL (reference sequence). This CDR3 comprises 17 residues. The CDR3 DNA reads as TGTGCCAGCAGCCAAGAGCATTCGTCAGGGTATGACTATGGCTACACCTTC. It is translated as CASSQEHSSGYDYGYTF.